The clone carrying this T cell receptor beta chain showed up just once. This sample is part of a study of blood T cell repertoires in COVID-19. Study information: Acute and convalescent COVID-19 specimens originated in the United States, Italy and Spain.

In the authors' methods: Amplified reference gene primers provided the basis for estimating nucleated cell counts. Data came from immunoSEQ multiplex PCR; TCRdb stores just in-frame clones and leaves some out. The V and J calls and clone size were taken over from that table, and D and trimming were inferred from the DNA. The data show about 370,000 clones, more than 80% seen once. V was pared by 4 bases and J by 3 bases, with 2 bases of the junction left unmatched. The CDR3 has 14 amino acids. CDR1 is KGHSH, CDR2 LQKENI, per germline. Individuals drawn from around 25 US areas were roughly 18 to 95 years old. Each recovered donor of Cohort 3 presented with two negative PCRs, clearance, or symptom resolution.

The V gene is TRBV18, the J gene TRBJ2-1; TRBD2 agrees at 8 bases. Sequences were obtained from PBMCs or T cells enriched from blood (not recorded which). This TCR was recovered from a man between 18 and 35 years old who had recovered from COVID-19. CDR3 DNA: TGTGCCAGCTCACGTACTAGCGGCTACAATGAGCAGTTCTTC. This sequence encodes CASSRTSGYNEQFF.